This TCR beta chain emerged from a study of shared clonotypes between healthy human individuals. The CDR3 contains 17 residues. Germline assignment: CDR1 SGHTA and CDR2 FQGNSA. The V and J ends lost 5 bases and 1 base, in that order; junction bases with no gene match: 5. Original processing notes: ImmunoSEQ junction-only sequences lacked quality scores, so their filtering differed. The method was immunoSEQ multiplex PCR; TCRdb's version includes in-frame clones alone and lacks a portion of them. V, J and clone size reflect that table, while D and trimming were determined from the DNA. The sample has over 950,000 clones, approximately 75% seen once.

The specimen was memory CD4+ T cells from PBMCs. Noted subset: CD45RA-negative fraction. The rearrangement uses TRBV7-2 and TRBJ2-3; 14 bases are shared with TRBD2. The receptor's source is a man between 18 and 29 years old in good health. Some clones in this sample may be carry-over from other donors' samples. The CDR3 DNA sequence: TGTGCCAGCAGCCCCCGGACTAGCGGGAGGCGCACAGATACGCAGTATTTT. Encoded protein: CASSPRTSGRRTDTQYF. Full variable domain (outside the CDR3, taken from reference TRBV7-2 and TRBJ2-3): GAGVSQSPSNKVTEKGKDVELRCDPISGHTALYWYRQSLGQGLEFLIYFQGNSAPDKSGLPSDRFSAERTGGSVSTLTIQRTQQEDSAVYLCASSPRTSGRRTDTQYFGPGTRLTVL.